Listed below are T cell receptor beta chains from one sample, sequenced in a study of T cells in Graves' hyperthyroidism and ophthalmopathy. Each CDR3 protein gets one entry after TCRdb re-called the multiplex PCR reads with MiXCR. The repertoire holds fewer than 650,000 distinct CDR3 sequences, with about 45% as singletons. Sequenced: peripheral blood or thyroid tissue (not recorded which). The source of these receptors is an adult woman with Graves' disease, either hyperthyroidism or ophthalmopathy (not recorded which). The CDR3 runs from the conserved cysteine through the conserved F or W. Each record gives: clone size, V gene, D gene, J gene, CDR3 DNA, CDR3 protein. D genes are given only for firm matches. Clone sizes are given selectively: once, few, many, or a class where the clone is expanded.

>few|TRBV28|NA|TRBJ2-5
TGTGCCAGCAGGCGCCACGACCAGGGAAGGGAGACCCAGTACTTC
CASRRHDQGRETQYF
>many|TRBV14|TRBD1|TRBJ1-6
TGTGCCAGCAGCTTCCGATCAGGGGGCGTTTATAATTCACCCCTCCACTTT
CASSFRSGGVYNSPLHF
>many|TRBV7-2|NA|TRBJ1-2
TGTGCCAGCAGCTTTGGTGCCCGGAGTTATGGCTACACCTTC
CASSFGARSYGYTF
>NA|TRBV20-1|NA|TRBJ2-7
TGCAGTGCTAACCCTGGGGGGCGAGGGTACGAGCAGTATTTC
CSANPGGRGYEQYF
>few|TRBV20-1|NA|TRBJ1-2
TGCAGTGCGCCGAGGGGAGGGACGAACACCGGGGACGATGGCTACACCTTC
CSAPRGGTNTGDDGYTF
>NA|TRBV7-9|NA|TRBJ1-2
TGTGCCAGCAGCTTAGTCCAGACCGGGGGTCCCTATGGCTACACCTTC
CASSLVQTGGPYGYTF
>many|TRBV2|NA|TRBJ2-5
TGTGCCAGCAGTGGAAGTGGGCAAGAGACCCAGTACTTC
CASSGSGQETQYF
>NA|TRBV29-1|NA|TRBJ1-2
TGCAGCGTTGATCATCCAGGACCTAACTATGGCTACACCTTC
CSVDHPGPNYGYTF
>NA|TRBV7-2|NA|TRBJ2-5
TGTGCCAGCAGCCCGTGGGTTTCGGAGGCCCAGTACTTC
CASSPWVSEAQYF
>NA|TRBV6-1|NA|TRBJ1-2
TGTGCCAGCAGTCCCTACAGGGTTTCAGACTATGGCTACACCTTC
CASSPYRVSDYGYTF
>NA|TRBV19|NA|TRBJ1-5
TGTGCCAGTAGTTTCCTGGGGGATCAGCCCCAGCATTTT
CASSFLGDQPQHF
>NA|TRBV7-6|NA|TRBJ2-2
TGTGACAGCAGGGCCGGGACCACGAACACCGGGGAGCTGTGTTTT
CDSRAGTTNTGELCF
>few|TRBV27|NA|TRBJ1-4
TGTGCCACTGGGGAGGGGGTTGAAGAAAAACTGTTTTTT
CATGEGVEEKLFF
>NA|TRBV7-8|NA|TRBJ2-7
TGTGCCAGCAGCCCACGGCCGGAGTTAACCTACGAGCAGTACTTC
CASSPRPELTYEQYF
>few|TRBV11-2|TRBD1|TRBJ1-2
TGTGCCAGCACGGACAGGACCTATGGCTACACCTTC
CASTDRTYGYTF
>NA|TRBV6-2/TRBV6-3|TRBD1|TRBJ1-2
TGTGCCAGCAGTGGCCCCCTGGGACAGGGAGGCTATGGCTACACCTTC
CASSGPLGQGGYGYTF
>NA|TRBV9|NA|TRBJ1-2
TGTGCCAGCAGCGTAGGGGGGGCCAAACAGTACTATGGCTACACCTTC
CASSVGGAKQYYGYTF
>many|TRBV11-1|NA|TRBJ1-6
TGTGCCAGCAGCACGCAGGGGAATAATTCACCCCTCCACTTT
CASSTQGNNSPLHF
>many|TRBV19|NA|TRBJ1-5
TGTGCCAGTAGTATAGTACAGGGTAATCAGCCCCAGCATTTT
CASSIVQGNQPQHF
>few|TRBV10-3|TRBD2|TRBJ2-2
TGTGCCACCGCGAGACTAGCCTTGAACACCGGGGAGCTGTTTTTT
CATARLALNTGELFF
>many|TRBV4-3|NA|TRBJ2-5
TGCGCCAGCAGCCAAGACGAGAGAAGAGAGACCCAGTACTTC
CASSQDERRETQYF
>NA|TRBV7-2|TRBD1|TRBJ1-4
TGTGCCAGCAGCTTAGCGCTGGGACAGGGGAATGAAAAACTGTTTTTT
CASSLALGQGNEKLFF
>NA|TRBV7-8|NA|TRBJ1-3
TGTGCCAGCAGCATCGGACCGAACTCTGGAAACACCATATATTTT
CASSIGPNSGNTIYF
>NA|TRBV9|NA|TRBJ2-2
TGTGCCAGCAGCGTAGGTGGTGGGGGCACCGGGGAGCTGTTTTTT
CASSVGGGGTGELFF
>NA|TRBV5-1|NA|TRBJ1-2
TGCGCCAGCAGCTTGGAGACAGTAGGTGGCTACACCTTC
CASSLETVGGYTF
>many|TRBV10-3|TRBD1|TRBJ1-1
TGTGCCATCAGTGACCCCGGGACAGGGACCATTGAAGCTTTCTTT
CAISDPGTGTIEAFF
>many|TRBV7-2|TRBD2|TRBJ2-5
TGTGCCAGCACTTCGGGTAGCGGGATGTTGGCCCAGTACTTC
CASTSGSGMLAQYF
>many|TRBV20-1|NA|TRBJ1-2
TGCAGTGCCCCAAAGGGGGGCTATGGCTACACCTTC
CSAPKGGYGYTF
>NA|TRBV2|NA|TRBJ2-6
TGTGCCAGCAGTGACGAGGACAGACCCTATGGGGCCAACGTCCTGACTTTC
CASSDEDRPYGANVLTF
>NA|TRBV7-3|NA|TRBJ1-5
TGTGCCAGCAGCTTAATGGAGGGGAGCGAGGGCAATCAGCCCCAGCATTTT
CASSLMEGSEGNQPQHF
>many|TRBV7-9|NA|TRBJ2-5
TGTGCCAGCAGCTTATGGGGGGCCGGAGAGACCCAGTACTTC
CASSLWGAGETQYF
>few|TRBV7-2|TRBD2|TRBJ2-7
TGTGCCAGCAGCACCACGATCACTAGCGGGCTGCGCTCCTACGAGCAGTACTTC
CASSTTITSGLRSYEQYF
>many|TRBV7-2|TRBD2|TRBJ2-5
TGTGCCAGCAGCTTAGAGGGACTAGCCTGGGAGACCCAGTACTTC
CASSLEGLAWETQYF
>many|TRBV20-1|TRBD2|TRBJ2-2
TGCAGTGCTATAGCGGGAGGAGGTAACACCGGGGAGCTGTTTTTT
CSAIAGGGNTGELFF
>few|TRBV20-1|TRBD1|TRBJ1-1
TGCAGTGCGCGACAGGGGGGACGGAACACTGAGGCTTTCTTT
CSARQGGRNTEAFF
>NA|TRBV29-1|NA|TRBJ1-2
TGCAGCAGGAACGGAGGGCTCTATGGCTACACCTTC
CSRNGGLYGYTF
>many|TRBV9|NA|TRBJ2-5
TGTGCCAGCAGCGTAGGGGCTCCTGGGGGGGAGACCCAGTACTTC
CASSVGAPGGETQYF